The TCR beta chain described here comes from a study of OX40 agonist ivuxolimab in advanced cancers. About the study: The drug used for patients, ivuxolimab, was an agonistic anti-OX40 (CD134) antibody. Three patients had partial responses: one hepatocellular carcinoma, two cutaneous melanoma. Whole-study findings and limits: Antigen specificity remained undetermined for the expanded peripheral T cells.

In the case of this clone: Its matching antigen is unknown.

Collection of blood occurred at baseline, at cycle 4 day 1, and at cycle 7 day 1. Sequencing was performed with immunoSEQ multiplex PCR; in TCRdb, only in-frame clones are kept and a portion is missing. The sample contains just under 100,000 clones, approximately 94% of which appear only once. Per the germline V gene, CDR1 is SNHLY and CDR2 is FYNNEI. The CDR3 length is 15 residues. Trimming shortened V by 8 bases and J by 2 bases, and 17 bases separated the two germline ends. This clonotype was obtained from an adult with an advanced solid tumor such as melanoma, head and neck, liver or kidney cancer. The starting material was CD4+ or CD8+ T cells sorted from blood, obtained in a trial of the OX40 agonist ivuxolimab. The chain is built from TRBV2 and TRBJ2-3; no clear D gene. The CDR3 DNA reads as TGTGCCAGCCTCCACGGCCTTTTTATCACAGATACGCAGTATTTT. Protein product: CASLHGLFITDTQYF.